This T cell receptor (beta chain) came from a study of blood T cells in healthy people across ages. This clonotype was detected a few times. A second PCR of about 7 to 12 cycles used a sample-barcoded 5' primer and a J-beta primer mix. A template-switch adaptor containing 12 random nucleotides labeled each cDNA molecule. TCRdb fed the 5' RACE reads into MiXCR, producing one record per CDR3 protein. Counted here are roughly 800,000 distinct CDR3 sequences, roughly 64% occurring once; the ten biggest clones make up over 20%. This receptor was obtained from a man in his thirties or forties in good health. Input material: blood.

The CDR3 DNA sequence: TGTGCCAGCAGCGTAGGGGGAAGCGGGAGTAAAGAGACCCAGTACTTC. Encoded protein: CASSVGGSGSKETQYF. The chain uses TRBV9 and TRBJ2-7; 8 bases align to TRBD2. The end of the DNA aligns better with TRBJ2-5, so the J call may be wrong. CDR1 is SGDLS and CDR2 is YYNGEE in the germline V gene. CDR3 size: 16 residues.